This T cell receptor beta chain was recovered during a study of blood T cell repertoires in COVID-19. Per germline, CDR1 SGHTA and CDR2 FQGNSA. With V trimmed by 4 bases and J by 10 bases, 8 bases remained unmatched. The CDR3 is 14 amino acids. Profiled with immunoSEQ multiplex PCR; TCRdb holds only in-frame clones, not every one. Of 270,000 or so clones in the sample, less than 85% were seen once. The J gene is TRBJ2-1, the V gene TRBV7-2; TRBD2 matches 9 bases. This clonotype originated in a young woman with acute or convalescent COVID-19. The sequencing input was peripheral blood. DNA of the CDR3: TGTGCCAGCAGCTCTCTAGCGGGATTGGACGAGCAGTTCTTC. Translated: CASSSLAGLDEQFF.